What follows describes a single T cell receptor beta chain. Antigen unknown. Trimming cost V 1 base and J 8 bases, with 8 bases left between them. Germline V gives CDR1 LNHNV, CDR2 YYDKDF (reference sequence). CDR3 length: 12 amino acids. The data stem from a study of siplizumab effects on memory and regulatory T cells. Study observations and caveats: Suppressive function of proliferating Tregs from siplizumab cultures was not confirmed. Memory cells seemed less diverse than naive T cells, which seemed major alloresponse contributors. Treg-derived clones made up an average of about 73% of mappable alloreactive CD4+ clones with siplizumab and 26.9% in controls.

Method: immunoSEQ multiplex PCR; TCRdb's copy keeps in-frame clones and lacks some. The repertoire has 95,000 to 110,000 clones, about 93% of them found once; the top ten carry 0.55% to 0.8%. The receptor was isolated from a human donor in good health. The sequenced sample was Tregs sorted from blood. The V and J genes are TRBV15 and TRBJ1-2, with a possible D match to TRBD1 (6 bases). The CDR3 sequence is CATSRVRGGYTF. CDR3 nucleotide sequence: TGTGCCACCAGCAGAGTGAGGGGGGGCTACACCTTC.